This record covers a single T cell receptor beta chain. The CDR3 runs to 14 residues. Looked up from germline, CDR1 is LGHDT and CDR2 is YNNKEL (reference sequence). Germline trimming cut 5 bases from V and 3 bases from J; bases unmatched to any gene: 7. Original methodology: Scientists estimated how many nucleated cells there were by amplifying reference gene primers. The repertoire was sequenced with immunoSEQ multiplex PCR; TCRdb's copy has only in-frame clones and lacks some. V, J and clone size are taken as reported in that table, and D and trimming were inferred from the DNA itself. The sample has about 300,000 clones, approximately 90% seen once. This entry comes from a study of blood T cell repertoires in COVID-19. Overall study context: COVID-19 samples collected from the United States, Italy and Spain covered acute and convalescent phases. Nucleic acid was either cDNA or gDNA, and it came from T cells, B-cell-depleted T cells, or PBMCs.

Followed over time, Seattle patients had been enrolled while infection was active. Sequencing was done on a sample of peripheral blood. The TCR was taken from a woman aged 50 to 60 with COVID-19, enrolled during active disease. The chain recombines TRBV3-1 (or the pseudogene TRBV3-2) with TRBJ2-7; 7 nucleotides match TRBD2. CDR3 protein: CASSRGGTIYEQYF. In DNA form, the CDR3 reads TGTGCCAGCAGCAGGGGAGGGACGATCTACGAGCAGTACTTC.